Presented here are 27 T cell receptor beta chains from one specimen sequenced in a study of kidney transplant recipient with SARS-CoV-2 infection. Using its own MiXCR run on the reads, TCRdb lists one record per CDR3 protein. In the table there are fewer than 250,000 distinct CDR3 sequences, about 28% of which are singletons. Sample: a blood sample, taken at baseline and on roughly day 110 from a kidney transplant recipient. The receptors shown here come from a male patient aged 25-45 years who had COVID-19 and was a kidney transplant recipient. Certain T cells may be donor cells from the graft.

Only a few counts were recorded for this clonotype. The J gene is TRBJ1-4, the V gene TRBV9; D not certain. Trimming took 0 bases from V and 4 from J, leaving 10 bases between them. The CDR3 length is 15 residues. Germline V gene sequence: CDR1 SGDLS, CDR2 YYNGEE. The chain's CDR3 is CASSVGSRHNEKLFF. For the CDR3, the DNA is TGTGCCAGCAGCGTAGGGTCCAGGCATAATGAAAAACTGTTTTTT.

This clonotype was seen repeatedly, ten times or more. The rearrangement links TRBV18 to TRBJ2-7, with D possibly being TRBD2 (5 bases). CDR1 KGHSH and CDR2 LQKENI come from the germline V gene. Between the trimmed V and J ends, which lost 0 bases and 3 bases, there was a span of 9 bases. The CDR3 contains 14 residues. The CDR3 DNA sequence: TGTGCCAGCTCACCACCGGAGCGGAACTACGAGCAGTACTTC. It yields the protein CASSPPERNYEQYF.

This clonotype was seen at least ten times. J is TRBJ2-2 and V is TRBV28, with TRBD1 as a possible D gene (6 bases). CDR1 and CDR2 from the germline V gene are MDHEN and SYDVKM. The CDR3 covers 16 residues. V was shortened by 3 bases and J by 0 bases, with 11 bases between the two germline ends. The CDR3 nucleotides read TGTGCCAGCAGTTTGCCGGGACAATCGAACACCGGGGAGCTGTTTTTT. Translating it yields CASSLPGQSNTGELFF.

This clonotype was recorded at least ten times. V and J are TRBV7-6 and TRBJ2-7; TRBD1 or TRBD2 may be the D gene (6 bases each). Germline V CDR1 and CDR2: SGHVS, FNYEAQ. V was cut by 1 base and J by 4 bases, with 11 bases left in between. CDR3 length equals 14 residues. This CDR3 reads CASSLVQGGYEQYF. CDR3 nucleotides: TGTGCCAGCAGCTTAGTCCAAGGGGGGTACGAGCAGTACTTC. The full variable domain, in which reference TRBV7-6 and TRBJ2-7 provide the parts outside the CDR3, is GAGVSQSPRYKVTKRGQDVALRCDPISGHVSLYWYRQALGQGPEFLTYFNYEAQQDKSGLPNDRFSAERPEGSISTLTIQRTEQRDSAMYRCASSLVQGGYEQYFGPGTRLTVT.

A note on this clonotype: This is likely a read error, given that the CDR3 carries no conserved phenylalanine or tryptophan at its end. The V and J genes are TRBV6-6 and TRBJ1-6, with a possible D match to TRBD1 (5 bases). The CDR3 sequence is 17 residues long. Germline V gene data show CDR1 as MNHNY and CDR2 as SVGAGI (reference sequence). For the CDR3, the DNA is TGCGCCAGCAGGTCCGGGGGGTTAAGTTCCTATAATTCACCCCTCCACTTA. The encoded protein is CASRSGGLSSYNSPLHL.

This clonotype occurred many times. The rearrangement uses TRBV28 and TRBJ1-2; 9 nucleotides match TRBD1. CDR3 length: 16 residues. Germline V gene data show CDR1 as MDHEN and CDR2 as SYDVKM. Losses at the gene ends were 7 bases for V and 0 bases for J; bases not matched to a gene: 9. The CDR3 protein is CASNESGQGSNYGYTF. The CDR3 DNA reads TGTGCCAGCAACGAGTCCGGACAGGGGTCTAACTATGGCTACACCTTC.

Regarding this clonotype: A much larger clone differs by one base, so this may be a read error. This sequence joins TRBV5-4 and TRBJ1-4; no clear D gene. The CDR3 sequence is 14 residues long. V was trimmed by 0 bases and J by 7 bases, leaving 10 bases between them. The V gene's germline CDR1 is SGHNT and CDR2 YYREEE (reference sequence). CDR3 sequence: CASSLDGVSEKLFF. CDR3 nucleotide sequence: TGTGCCAGCAGCTTGGACGGGGTTAGTGAAAAACTGTTTTTT.

There are many counts of this clonotype. This rearrangement joins TRBV3-1 to TRBJ1-1; D gene unclear. CDR1 is LGHDT and CDR2 is YNNKEL in the germline V gene (reference sequence). The CDR3 contains 17 residues. V was clipped by 5 bases and J by 4 bases, with 23 bases between them. In DNA, the CDR3 is TGTGCCAGCAGCTGCAACCGTCCCATTTCAATTCGCACTGAAGCTTTCTTT. Protein product: CASSCNRPISIRTEAFF.

This clonotype was detected a few times. This chain joins TRBV30 and TRBJ2-1; TRBD1 matches at 8 bases. This CDR3 contains 13 residues. V dropped 2 bases and J dropped 7; count of bases not matched to a gene: 4. CDR1 and CDR2 (germline): GTSNPN, SVGIG (reference sequence). CDR3 sequence: CAWSKNRGNEQFF. The CDR3 DNA reads TGTGCCTGGAGTAAAAACAGGGGGAATGAGCAGTTCTTC. The entire variable domain, with the rest obtained from reference TRBV30 and TRBJ2-1, is as follows: SQTIHQWPATLVQPVGSPLSLECTVEGTSNPNLYWYRQAAGRGLQLLFYSVGIGQISSEVPQNLSASRPQDRQFILSSKKLLLSDSGFYLCAWSKNRGNEQFFGPGTRLTVL.

This clonotype was detected ten times or more. This chain uses TRBV19 with TRBJ1-3; the D gene is possibly TRBD1 (5 bases). Germline-derived CDR1 and CDR2 are LNHDA and SQIVND (reference sequence). The V and J ends lost 4 bases and 1 base respectively, with 8 bases between them. This CDR3 region has 14 residues. DNA for the CDR3: TGTGCCAGTAGTACAGGGATTTCTGGAAACACCATATATTTT. Amino acid sequence: CASSTGISGNTIYF.

Comments on this clonotype: Just one base apart from a much larger clone, this may be a read error. Because it lacks the conserved phenylalanine or tryptophan at the end, this CDR3 is likely a read error. The rearrangement links TRBV5-8 to TRBJ1-2; D not resolved. There are 16 residues in the CDR3. Germline-derived CDR1 and CDR2 are SGHTS and YDEGEE. With 7 bases removed from V and 4 bases from J, the gap between germline ends came to 23 bases. CDR3 sequence reads: CASELTHPRKTYGYTL. The CDR3 DNA reads as TGTGCCAGCGAACTTACTCATCCACGAAAGACCTATGGCTACACCCTC.

Note on this clonotype: This may come from a read error, since a much larger clone is one base off. The V call is TRBV3-1, the J call TRBJ1-2; no reliable D call. Trimming cost V 5 bases and J 4 bases, with 23 bases left between them. This CDR3 is built from 17 residues. The germline gives CDR1 LGHDT, CDR2 YNNKEL (reference sequence). CDR3: CASSYRNTLRKTYGYTF. DNA for the CDR3: TGTGCCAGCAGCTATAGAAACACCCTTCGAAAGACCTATGGCTACACCTTC. The complete variable domain, with remaining parts taken from reference TRBV3-1 and TRBJ1-2, reads DTAVSQTPKYLVTQMGNDKSIKCEQNLGHDTMYWYKQDSKKFLKIMFSYNNKELIINETVPNRFSPKSPDKAHLNLHINSLELGDSAVYFCASSYRNTLRKTYGYTFGSGTRLTVV.

The chain couples TRBV6-1 to TRBJ1-2; no definite D call. With 5 bases removed from V and 4 bases from J, the gap between germline ends came to 23 bases. CDR3 length: 17 amino acids. Germline loops: CDR1 MNHNS, CDR2 SASEGT. CDR3 DNA: TGTGCCAGCAGTCCAATCCAGGAATGTAGAAAGACCTATGGCTACACCTTC. Translated: CASSPIQECRKTYGYTF.

This clonotype appeared many times. V and J are TRBV7-2 and TRBJ1-2; no reliable D call. The germline V and J ends were trimmed by 2 bases and 0 bases, with 13 bases remaining between them. This CDR3 is built from 16 residues. Germline V CDR1 and CDR2: SGHTA, FQGNSA. The CDR3 bases are TGTGCCAGCAGCTTATCTGGACGGGCCGCTAACTATGGCTACACCTTC. The encoded protein is CASSLSGRAANYGYTF.

With regard to this clonotype: This clone may be a read error of a much larger clone one base away. The chain carries TRBV20-1 and TRBJ2-7, with unresolved D. Germline CDR1 DFQATT, CDR2 SNEGSKA (reference sequence). The CDR3 is 12 amino acids. The V end lost 6 bases, the J end lost 2 bases, and 11 bases lay between the germline ends. This chain's CDR3 is CSALTSAYEQYF. The CDR3 region has the DNA TGCAGTGCACTAACCTCGGCCTACGAGCAGTACTTC.

This clonotype was counted at least ten times. The J gene is TRBJ2-7, the V gene TRBV10-3; 10 nucleotides agree with TRBD1. The CDR3 contains 15 residues. Per the germline V gene, CDR1 is ENHRY and CDR2 is SYGVKD. The V segment lost 6 bases and the J segment 2 bases; nucleotides outside the gene matches: 7. CDR3 region: CAISLTGTGAYEQYF. The CDR3 bases are TGTGCCATCAGCTTAACCGGGACAGGGGCCTACGAGCAGTACTTC.

This clonotype has ten or more counts. J is TRBJ1-2 and V is TRBV12-3 or TRBV12-4; D remains unclear. The germline V and J ends were trimmed by 5 bases and 4 bases, with 23 bases remaining between them. The CDR3 totals 17 residues. This CDR3 reads CASSPLGSFRKTYGYTF. CDR3 DNA sequence: TGTGCCAGCAGTCCTCTTGGCAGCTTCCGAAAGACCTATGGCTACACCTTC.

Only one count was recorded for this clonotype. Being one base from a much bigger clone, this may be a read error. V usage is TRBV2 and J usage is TRBJ2-6; D not certain. Germline lookup yields CDR1 SNHLY and CDR2 FYNNEI. There are 19 residues in the CDR3. This CDR3 is CCQQWMKLPIQSRANVPTF. The CDR3 coding sequence is TGTTGCCAGCAGTGGATGAAATTACCGATACAAAGTCGGGCCAACGTCCCGACTTTC.

This clonotype occurred many times. V is TRBV18 and J is TRBJ2-7; D gene unclear. The V gene lost 1 base and the J gene lost 9 bases, with 19 bases spanning the gap. The CDR3 is 15 amino acids. Germline-derived CDR1 and CDR2 are KGHSH and LQKENI. The DNA for the CDR3 is TGTGCCAGCTCACCACTGCCTCTCGGAACCTACTTGCAGTACTTC. Translating gives CASSPLPLGTYLQYF.

In its sample, this clonotype was seen a few times. The chain is built from TRBV20-1 and TRBJ1-2; the D gene is possibly TRBD1 (6 bases). CDR1 and CDR2 from the germline V gene are DFQATT and SNEGSKA (reference sequence). The length of the CDR3 is 14 residues. The ends were cut back, 1 base at V and 4 bases at J, with 13 bases in the middle. CDR3 residues: CSARGGARAYGYTF. CDR3 DNA sequence: TGCAGTGCTAGAGGGGGGGCGCGGGCCTATGGCTACACCTTC.

This clonotype was detected many times. The genes are TRBV7-2 and TRBJ2-2, with 7 positions matching TRBD1. V lost 3 bases and J lost 4; bases outside the gene matches: 14. Per the germline V gene, CDR1 is SGHTA and CDR2 is FQGNSA. The length of the CDR3 is 18 residues. For the CDR3, the DNA is TGTGCCAGCAGCTTGGGTAGAAGGGGGCTAATGGTCACCGGGGAGCTGTTTTTT. Protein product: CASSLGRRGLMVTGELFF. Filled out from reference TRBV7-2 and TRBJ2-2, the complete variable domain reads GAGVSQSPSNKVTEKGKDVELRCDPISGHTALYWYRQSLGQGLEFLIYFQGNSAPDKSGLPSDRFSAERTGGSVSTLTIQRTQQEDSAVYLCASSLGRRGLMVTGELFFGEGSRLTVL.

As regards this clonotype: This could be a read error, since a much larger clone is one nucleotide away. The gene calls are TRBV7-2 and TRBJ1-2, with no clear D. Germline V gene data show CDR1 as SGHTA and CDR2 as FQGNSA. CDR3 size: 17 residues. V lost 5 bases, J lost 4 bases, and 23 bases lay in between. The CDR3 loop is CASSEDTRDGKTYGYTF. The CDR3 DNA reads TGTGCCAGCAGCGAAGACACCAGAGACGGAAAGACCTATGGCTACACCTTC.

A remark on this clonotype: A read error may be the cause here, since a much bigger clone is one base away. It is likely a read error, because the conserved phenylalanine at the end of the CDR3 is missing. J is TRBJ2-2 and V is TRBV5-8, with 10 bases lining up with TRBD2. Germline-derived CDR1 and CDR2 are SGHTS and YDEGEE. The CDR3 loop spans 17 amino acids. V lost 2 bases and J lost 3; bases outside the gene matches: 7. The CDR3 DNA reads TGTGCCAGCAGCTTAGGGGTCACTAGCGGGGACACCGGGGAGCTGTTTTCT. This codes for CASSLGVTSGDTGELFS.

This clonotype was found many times. CDR3 in amino acids: CASSGGSSYEQYF. CDR3 nucleotide sequence: TGTGCCAGCAGCGGGGGGAGCTCCTACGAGCAGTACTTC. The chain links TRBV9 to TRBJ2-7, with D perhaps assigned TRBD1 or TRBD2 (5 bases each). Trimming pared 3 bases from V and 0 bases from J, leaving 7 bases between. CDR1 and CDR2 (germline): SGDLS, YYNGEE. The CDR3 is 13 residues long.

This clonotype was recorded many times. V gene TRBV12-3 or TRBV12-4 combines with J gene TRBJ1-2; a weak D match, TRBD1 (5 bases). V lost 5 bases, J lost 4 bases, and 23 bases lay in between. The CDR3 is 17 residues long. The CDR3 is CASSSADSFRKTYGYTF. CDR3 bases: TGTGCCAGCAGTAGTGCTGACAGCTTCCGAAAGACCTATGGCTACACCTTC.

Ten or more counts support this clonotype. This chain links TRBV28 with TRBJ1-2; D is perhaps TRBD1 (5 bases). Germline V CDR1 and CDR2: MDHEN, SYDVKM. This CDR3 is built from 17 residues. With 6 bases removed from V and 5 bases from J, the gap between germline ends came to 25 bases. CDR3 protein: CASRNPRDGGSWYGYTF. CDR3 bases: TGTGCCAGCAGAAACCCGAGGGACGGAGGGTCGTGGTATGGCTACACCTTC.

This clonotype was detected many times. The chain links TRBV24-1 to TRBJ1-2; D unclear. V lost 6 bases, J lost 4 bases, and 23 bases lay in between. Germline V gives CDR1 KGHDR, CDR2 SFDVKD. There are 17 residues in the CDR3. In DNA, the CDR3 is TGTGCCACCAGTAATTGTTCTAGTACCAGAAAGACCTATGGCTACACCTTC. Its protein product is CATSNCSSTRKTYGYTF.